This T cell receptor beta chain was found in a study of cytomegalovirus exposure and HLA in healthy donors. The study's findings and limits: When analyzed later, a missense DCLRE1C variant was found to be linked to TCR beta V- and J-gene trimming. Earlier findings revealed that most TCR beta V segments proved productive either about 87% or about 30% of the time. Owing to their indistinguishability, certain V segments, notably TRBV6-2 and TRBV6-3, were excluded. What a later analysis reportedly showed was that an Asian-associated ancestry cluster had fewer N-insertions than the 666-donor mean.

For this clone: Its antigen is unidentified.

Primers for the PCR totalled 60 Vbeta and 13 Jbeta. Sequencing used immunoSEQ multiplex PCR; TCRdb keeps in-frame clones, though not all of them. The repertoire has about 160,000 clones, 82% of them found once; the top ten carry about 1.6%. Germline trimming cut 2 bases from V and 10 bases from J; bases unmatched to any gene: 4. Germline lookup yields CDR1 GTSNPN and CDR2 SVGIG (reference sequence). The CDR3 is made up of 13 amino acids. The chain recombines TRBV30 with TRBJ1-6; 8 bases align to TRBD1. This clonotype originated in a girl aged 5-17 years in good health and CMV-seropositive. The sequenced sample consisted of PBMCs. CDR3 loop: CAWSSSGGSPLHF. DNA of the CDR3: TGTGCCTGGAGTAGTTCAGGGGGCTCACCCCTCCACTTT.